A single sample gave rise to the 32 T cell receptor beta chains below, sequenced in a study of cytomegalovirus exposure and HLA in healthy donors. Use of 60 Vbeta and 13 Jbeta primers characterized the PCR. The assay was immunoSEQ multiplex PCR, and TCRdb's table has in-frame clones only and misses some. Here the sample spans about 190,000 clones, 65% to 85% being singletons. Sample: PBMCs. The receptors were sampled from a middle-aged man in good health and CMV-seronegative.

The chain links TRBV7-9 to TRBJ1-2, with 7 nucleotides matching TRBD1. Germline loops: CDR1 SEHNR, CDR2 FQNEAQ (reference sequence). V shed 5 bases and J 3 bases; nucleotides not matched to a gene: 12. CDR3 length equals 16 residues. This CDR3 reads CASSTPSTGTDYGYTF. CDR3 coding DNA: TGTGCCAGCAGCACACCCTCCACAGGGACAGACTATGGCTACACCTTC.

The gene calls are TRBV7-9 and TRBJ2-6; tentatively, D is TRBD1 (6 bases). Trimming removed 6 bases at V and 0 bases at J, with 12 bases between. This CDR3 region has 16 residues. CDR1 SEHNR and CDR2 FQNEAQ come from the germline V gene (reference sequence). The CDR3 spells CASRPGGHSGANVLTF. CDR3 in DNA: TGTGCCAGCAGGCCTGGGGGACACTCTGGGGCCAACGTCCTGACTTTC.

This clone appeared a single time. The chain carries TRBV5-4 and TRBJ1-5; no firm D call. The germline V gene has CDR1 SGHNT and CDR2 YYREEE (reference sequence). V lost 2 bases to trimming and J lost 4 bases, with 7 bases between them. The CDR3 length is 13 residues. CDR3 nucleotides: TGTGCCAGCAGCTTTAACGGTAATCAGCCCCAGCATTTT. The encoded protein is CASSFNGNQPQHF.

This chain uses TRBV5-8 with TRBJ2-7; perhaps TRBD1 as D (5 bases). Germline V gene sequence: CDR1 SGHTS, CDR2 YDEGEE. CDR3 length: 13 amino acids. V shed 0 bases and J shed 10 bases, with 14 bases lying between them. CDR3 region: CASSLASQGGQYF. The DNA for the CDR3 is TGTGCCAGCAGCTTGGCTTCCCAGGGCGGACAGTACTTC.

This clone was recorded once. This chain links TRBV6-6 with TRBJ2-5; 7 bases match TRBD2. Trimming removed 1 base from V and 4 bases from J; junction bases left unmatched: 3. This CDR3 has 14 amino acids. The V gene's germline CDR1 is MNHNY and CDR2 SVGAGI (reference sequence). The CDR3 is CASSYLGRGETQYF. The CDR3 DNA sequence: TGTGCCAGCAGTTACTTGGGGAGGGGAGAGACCCAGTACTTC.

The chain combines TRBV27 with TRBJ2-3; a weak D match, TRBD2 (6 bases). The V gene's germline CDR1 is MNHEY and CDR2 SMNVEV (reference sequence). V was pared by 6 bases and J by 4 bases, with 14 bases between. The length of the CDR3 is 14 residues. The CDR3: CASRQRGSADTQYF. CDR3 in DNA: TGTGCCAGCAGGCAACGGGGGTCCGCAGATACGCAGTATTTT.

The CDR3 sequence: CAWSGGGATEAFF. The CDR3, as DNA: TGTGCCTGGAGTGGCGGGGGTGCCACTGAAGCTTTCTTT. This sequence joins TRBV30 and TRBJ1-1, with a weak D call TRBD1 (5 bases). Per the germline V gene, CDR1 is GTSNPN and CDR2 is SVGIG (reference sequence). Trimming took 1 base from V and 4 from J, leaving 10 bases between them. This CDR3 has 13 residues.

The rearrangement uses TRBV9 and TRBJ2-7, with a weak D call TRBD2 (6 bases). Germline CDR1 SGDLS, CDR2 YYNGEE. The CDR3 runs 15 residues. V lost 4 bases to trimming and J lost 4 bases, with 18 bases between them. For the CDR3, the DNA is TGTGCCAGCAGCCCTATAGGCGGGGTACCTTACGAGCAGTACTTC. Its translation: CASSPIGGVPYEQYF.

The chain's CDR3 is CATSRDRDTFSYEQYF. The CDR3 DNA follows: TGTGCCACCAGCAGAGATCGGGACACCTTCTCCTACGAGCAGTACTTC. The chain recombines TRBV15 with TRBJ2-7; maybe TRBD1 (6 bases). Between the trimmed V and J ends, which lost 0 bases and 0 bases, there was a span of 12 bases. CDR1 and CDR2 from the germline V gene are LNHNV and YYDKDF (reference sequence). This CDR3 region has 16 residues.

The chain recombines TRBV19 with TRBJ1-5, with a tentative D call TRBD1 (6 bases). Germline CDR1 reads LNHDA; CDR2 reads SQIVND (reference sequence). Trimming pared 4 bases from V and 6 bases from J, leaving 16 bases between. The CDR3 spans 15 residues. The CDR3 nucleotides read TGTGCCAGTAGTACCTCAGACAGGACGAGTCAGCCCCAGCATTTT. It codes for CASSTSDRTSQPQHF.

CDR3: CAISESPNRGDTIYF. Written as DNA, the CDR3 is TGTGCCATCAGTGAGTCCCCAAACAGGGGAGACACCATATATTTT. This sequence joins TRBV10-3 and TRBJ1-3; 7 bases are a match to TRBD1. Germline V CDR1 and CDR2: ENHRY, SYGVKD. This CDR3 is 15 amino acids long. The V gene end was trimmed by 0 bases and the J gene end by 8 bases; junction bases not matched to a gene: 7.

The chain carries TRBV27 and TRBJ2-7; TRBD1 agrees at 8 bases. Trimming took 5 bases from V and 7 from J; bases not matched to a gene: 16. Per the germline V gene, CDR1 is MNHEY and CDR2 is SMNVEV (reference sequence). The CDR3 contains 16 residues. The DNA for the CDR3 is TGTGCCAGCAGTATGCCTCGGACAGGGACCTTGGGTGAGCAGTACTTC. Translated, it gives CASSMPRTGTLGEQYF.

The rearrangement uses TRBV9 and TRBJ1-1, with D maybe TRBD1 (6 bases). Deletions cut 0 bases from V and 1 base from J, with 16 bases between. Germline V gene sequence: CDR1 SGDLS, CDR2 YYNGEE. This CDR3 has 17 residues. The CDR3 sequence: CASSVGIAGAKNTEAFF. CDR3 coding DNA: TGTGCCAGCAGCGTAGGGATAGCGGGGGCGAAGAACACTGAAGCTTTCTTT.

The chain has TRBV19 and TRBJ1-1; 7 bases line up with TRBD1. The CDR3 is 17 residues long. The germline gives CDR1 LNHDA, CDR2 SQIVND (reference sequence). V shed 5 bases and J 1 base; nucleotides not matched to a gene: 13. The chain's CDR3 is CASSYLTSTGKNTEAFF. The CDR3, as DNA: TGTGCCAGTAGTTATCTTACGTCGACAGGGAAGAACACTGAAGCTTTCTTT.

V and J are TRBV11-2 and TRBJ2-7, with a possible D match to TRBD1 (6 bases). Trimming removed 5 bases from V and 1 base from J, with 15 bases in between. Germline V gives CDR1 SGHAT, CDR2 FQNNGV. The CDR3 length is 15 residues. The CDR3 DNA reads as TGTGCCAGCAGCATAACAGGGTGGGATTCCTACGAGCAGTACTTC. Its translation: CASSITGWDSYEQYF.

The chain combines TRBV6-1 with TRBJ1-4; D gene ambiguous. The germline V gene encodes CDR1 MNHNS and CDR2 SASEGT. The CDR3 contains 16 residues. V was clipped by 4 bases and J by 7 bases, with 19 bases between them. CDR3 DNA sequence: TGTGCCAGCAGTGGACCCCGTGAGGGCGACGGTGAAAAACTGTTTTTT. This translates into CASSGPREGDGEKLFF.

The rearrangement joins TRBV7-9 to TRBJ1-4; D is undetermined. The V end lost 1 base, the J end lost 7 bases, and 16 bases lay between the germline ends. There are 16 residues in the CDR3. Germline assignment: CDR1 SEHNR and CDR2 FQNEAQ (reference sequence). CDR3 in amino acids: CASSLVESLYGEKLFF. For the CDR3, the DNA is TGTGCCAGCAGCTTAGTTGAGAGTCTATACGGTGAAAAACTGTTTTTT.

The chain joins TRBV7-2 to TRBJ1-2; possible D gene TRBD1, 6 bases. Germline V CDR1 and CDR2: SGHTA, FQGNSA. There are 16 residues in the CDR3. Between the trimmed V and J ends, which lost 1 base and 5 bases, there was a span of 17 bases. The CDR3 reads CASSLGEGGGGYGYTF. DNA for the CDR3: TGTGCCAGCAGCTTAGGAGAGGGAGGGGGGGGATATGGCTACACCTTC.

The chain has TRBV19 and TRBJ2-5; 7 bases match TRBD2. The J call is doubtful: the DNA matches TRBJ2-7 better. Germline-derived CDR1 and CDR2 are LNHDA and SQIVND (reference sequence). This CDR3 has 13 amino acids. This CDR3 reads CASSWQRDYEQYF. Here the CDR3 DNA reads TGTGCCAGTAGTTGGCAGCGGGACTACGAGCAGTACTTC.

The chain employs TRBV7-2 and TRBJ1-2; D gene ambiguous. Germline CDR1 SGHTA, CDR2 FQGNSA. The ends were cut back, 1 base at V and 8 bases at J, with 8 bases in the middle. This CDR3 is 12 amino acids long. CDR3 DNA sequence: TGTGCCAGCAGCTTAGATGGGAGGGGCTACACCTTC. Translation: CASSLDGRGYTF.

This rearrangement joins TRBV7-3 to TRBJ2-3, with TRBD1 matching 8 bases. Germline trimming cut 4 bases from V and 1 base from J; bases unmatched to any gene: 4. CDR1 is SGHTA and CDR2 is FQGTGA in the germline V gene. The CDR3 spans 15 residues. The CDR3 sequence: CASSSDRGGTDTQYF. CDR3 nucleotide sequence: TGTGCCAGCAGCTCCGACAGGGGCGGCACAGATACGCAGTATTTT.

The chain links TRBV27 to TRBJ1-6, with D unresolved. In germline, CDR1 is MNHEY, CDR2 SMNVEV (reference sequence). The CDR3 spans 14 residues. Trimming shortened V by 0 bases and J by 4 bases, and 4 bases separated the two germline ends. CDR3 sequence: CASSLSAYNSPLHF. CDR3 coding DNA: TGTGCCAGCAGTTTATCAGCTTATAATTCACCCCTCCACTTT.

The chain couples TRBV4-1 to TRBJ1-2, with unresolved D. The CDR3 has 13 amino acids. V gave up 0 bases and J gave up 5 bases, with 7 bases separating them. Germline V CDR1 and CDR2: MGHRA, YSYEKL. CDR3 region: CASSQERAYGYTF. In DNA form, the CDR3 reads TGCGCCAGCAGCCAAGAAAGAGCGTATGGCTACACCTTC.

CDR3 sequence: CASSRIRGLNEQFF. The CDR3 nucleotides read TGCGCCAGCAGCCGAATCAGGGGTTTAAATGAGCAGTTCTTC. The chain combines TRBV4-1 with TRBJ2-1; D possibly corresponds to TRBD1 (6 bases). The length of the CDR3 is 14 residues. The germline V and J ends were trimmed by 4 bases and 7 bases, with 14 bases remaining between them. Germline-derived CDR1 and CDR2 are MGHRA and YSYEKL.

J is TRBJ1-5 and V is TRBV15; possible D gene TRBD1, 6 bases. Germline CDR1 LNHNV, CDR2 YYDKDF (reference sequence). Trimming pared 0 bases from V and 3 bases from J, leaving 15 bases between. The CDR3 has 17 residues. For the CDR3, the DNA is TGTGCCACCAGCAGAGAAACAGGGTTATTTAACAATCAGCCCCAGCATTTT. Its translation: CATSRETGLFNNQPQHF.

The rearrangement uses TRBV19 and TRBJ2-3; D is perhaps TRBD2 (5 bases). The germline CDR1 and CDR2 sequences are LNHDA and SQIVND (reference sequence). The CDR3 spans 15 residues. V was pared by 0 bases and J by 5 bases, with 12 bases between. The CDR3 spells CASSIERVAGDTQYF. The DNA for the CDR3 is TGTGCCAGTAGTATAGAAAGGGTGGCGGGAGATACGCAGTATTTT.

This chain connects TRBV7-3 to TRBJ2-7; 9 bases map to TRBD1. CDR1 SGHTA and CDR2 FQGTGA come from the germline V gene. The CDR3 sequence is 15 residues long. With 5 bases clipped from V and 6 bases from J, the junction kept 11 bases outside the gene matches. The CDR3 sequence is CASSPSSGTGLEQYF. For the CDR3, the DNA is TGTGCCAGCAGCCCTTCAAGCGGGACAGGGCTCGAGCAGTACTTC.

The CDR3 here is CASSWDRASFYGYTF. CDR3 nucleotides: TGTGCCAGCAGTTGGGACAGGGCTTCTTTCTATGGCTACACCTTC. The chain has TRBV6-5 and TRBJ1-2; 9 bases agree with TRBD1. V was pared by 4 bases and J by 4 bases, with 7 bases of the junction left unmatched. The CDR3 runs 15 residues. The V gene's germline CDR1 is MNHEY and CDR2 SVGAGI.

This clone is a singleton in its sample. The J gene is TRBJ2-3, the V gene TRBV27; 7 bases map to TRBD1. The CDR3 has 16 amino acids. CDR1 and CDR2 from the germline V gene are MNHEY and SMNVEV (reference sequence). The trim removed 0 bases at V and 5 bases at J, leaving 8 bases unmatched. CDR3 DNA sequence: TGTGCCAGCAGTTTATCCGATTTGACAGGGAGAGATACGCAGTATTTT. Translation: CASSLSDLTGRDTQYF.

The chain links TRBV10-2 to TRBJ2-7, with D unresolved. The CDR3 runs to 13 residues. Trimming removed 2 bases at V and 2 bases at J, with 7 bases between. Germline loops: CDR1 WSHSY, CDR2 SAAADI. The CDR3 DNA reads as TGCGCCAGCAGTGAGACAGACACCTACGAGCAGTACTTC. It translates to CASSETDTYEQYF.

The chain has TRBV4-2 and TRBJ2-7; a weak D match, TRBD1 (8 bases). Germline CDR1 reads LGHNA; CDR2 reads YNFKEQ. This CDR3 comprises 15 residues. Trimming left V 0 bases short and J 4 bases short, with 13 bases between. This chain's CDR3 is CASSQDNRGGYEQYF. CDR3 bases: TGTGCCAGCAGCCAAGATAACAGGGGGGGGTACGAGCAGTACTTC.

This sequence joins TRBV6-5 and TRBJ1-1, with D tentatively TRBD1 (5 bases). The CDR3 totals 15 residues. Trimming removed 2 bases from V and 5 bases from J, with 15 bases in between. The germline CDR1 and CDR2 sequences are MNHEY and SVGAGI. CDR3 amino acids: CASSYAHRIGTEAFF. Here the CDR3 DNA reads TGTGCCAGCAGTTACGCCCACAGGATCGGAACTGAAGCTTTCTTT.